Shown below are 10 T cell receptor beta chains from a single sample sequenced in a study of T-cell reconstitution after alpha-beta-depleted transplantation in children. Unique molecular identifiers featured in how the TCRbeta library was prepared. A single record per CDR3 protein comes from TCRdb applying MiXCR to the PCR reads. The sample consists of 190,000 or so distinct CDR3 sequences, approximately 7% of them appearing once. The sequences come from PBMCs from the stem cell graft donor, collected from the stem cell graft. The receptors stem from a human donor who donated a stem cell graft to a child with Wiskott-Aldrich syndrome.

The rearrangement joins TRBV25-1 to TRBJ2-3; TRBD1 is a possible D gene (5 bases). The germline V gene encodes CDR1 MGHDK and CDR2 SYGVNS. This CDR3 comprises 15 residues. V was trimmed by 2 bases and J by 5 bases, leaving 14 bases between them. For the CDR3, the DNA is TGTGCCAGCAGTGAACGGCAGGGTCGGGTAGATACGCAGTATTTT. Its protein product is CASSERQGRVDTQYF. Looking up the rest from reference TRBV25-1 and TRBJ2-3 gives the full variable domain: EADIYQTPRYLVIGTGKKITLECSQTMGHDKMYWYQQDPGMELHLIHYSYGVNSTEKGDLSSESTVSRIRTEHFPLTLESARPSHTSQYLCASSERQGRVDTQYFGPGTRLTVL.

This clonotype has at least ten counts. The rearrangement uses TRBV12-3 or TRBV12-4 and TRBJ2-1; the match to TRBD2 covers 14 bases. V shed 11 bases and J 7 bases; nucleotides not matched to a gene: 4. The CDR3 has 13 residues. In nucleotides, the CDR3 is TGTGCCCTTTGGACTAGCGGGAGGAATGAGCAGTTCTTC. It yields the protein CALWTSGRNEQFF.

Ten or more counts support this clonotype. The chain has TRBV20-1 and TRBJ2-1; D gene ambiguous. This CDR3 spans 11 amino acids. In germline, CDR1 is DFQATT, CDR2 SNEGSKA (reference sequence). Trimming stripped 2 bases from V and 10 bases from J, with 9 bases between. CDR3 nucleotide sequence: TGCAGTGCTAGAAGGAATGCGGAGCAGTTCTTC. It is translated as CSARRNAEQFF.

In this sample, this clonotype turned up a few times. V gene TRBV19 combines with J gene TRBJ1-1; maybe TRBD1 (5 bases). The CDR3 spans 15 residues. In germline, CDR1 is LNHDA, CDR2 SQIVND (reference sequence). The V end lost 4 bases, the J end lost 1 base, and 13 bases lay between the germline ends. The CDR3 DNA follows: TGTGCCAGTAGTACCTTCGGGGGATCGAACACTGAAGCTTTCTTT. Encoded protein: CASSTFGGSNTEAFF.

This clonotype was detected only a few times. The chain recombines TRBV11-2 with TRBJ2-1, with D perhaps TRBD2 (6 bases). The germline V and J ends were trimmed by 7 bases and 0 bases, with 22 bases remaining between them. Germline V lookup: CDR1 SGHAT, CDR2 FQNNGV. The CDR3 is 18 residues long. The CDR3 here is CASNGGSGFFSSYNEQFF. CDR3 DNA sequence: TGTGCCAGCAACGGAGGGAGTGGCTTCTTTAGCTCCTACAATGAGCAGTTCTTC.

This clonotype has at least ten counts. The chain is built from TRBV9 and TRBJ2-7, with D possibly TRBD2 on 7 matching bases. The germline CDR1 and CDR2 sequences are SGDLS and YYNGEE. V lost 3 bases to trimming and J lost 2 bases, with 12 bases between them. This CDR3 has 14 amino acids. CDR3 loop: CASSAGGSTYEQYF. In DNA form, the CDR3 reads TGTGCCAGCAGCGCGGGGGGCAGTACCTACGAGCAGTACTTC.

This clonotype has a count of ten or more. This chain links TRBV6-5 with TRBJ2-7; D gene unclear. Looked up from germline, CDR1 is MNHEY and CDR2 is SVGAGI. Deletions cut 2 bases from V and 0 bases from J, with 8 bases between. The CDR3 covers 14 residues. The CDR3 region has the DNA TGTGCCAGCAGTTACCTCCGGAGCTCCTACGAGCAGTACTTC. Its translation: CASSYLRSSYEQYF.

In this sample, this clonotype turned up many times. The CDR3 bases are TGCAGTGCTAGAGATCCCCTAGCGGGAGCTTCTGAGCAGTTCTTC. Translated, it gives CSARDPLAGASEQFF. This chain connects TRBV20-1 to TRBJ2-1; the match to TRBD2 covers 10 bases. CDR1 and CDR2 from the germline V gene are DFQATT and SNEGSKA (reference sequence). The CDR3 has 15 residues. V lost 0 bases to trimming and J lost 9 bases; unmatched junction nucleotides: 8.

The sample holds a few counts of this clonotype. CDR3 nucleotide sequence: TGTGCCTGGACCGCGACAGGATACGGCTACACCTTC. Its protein product is CAWTATGYGYTF. This rearrangement joins TRBV30 to TRBJ1-2, with D tentatively TRBD1 (6 bases). This CDR3 region has 12 residues. Germline loops: CDR1 GTSNPN, CDR2 SVGIG (reference sequence). V was cut by 4 bases and J by 8 bases, with 14 bases left in between.

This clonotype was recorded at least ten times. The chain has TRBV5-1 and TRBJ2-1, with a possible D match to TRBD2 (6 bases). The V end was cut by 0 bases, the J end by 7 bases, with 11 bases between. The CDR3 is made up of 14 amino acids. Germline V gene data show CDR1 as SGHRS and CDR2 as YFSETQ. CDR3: CASSLAWEVNEQFF. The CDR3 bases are TGCGCCAGCAGCTTGGCGTGGGAGGTGAATGAGCAGTTCTTC. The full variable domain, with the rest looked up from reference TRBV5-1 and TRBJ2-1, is KAGVTQTPRYLIKTRGQQVTLSCSPISGHRSVSWYQQTPGQGLQFLFEYFSETQRNKGNFPGRFSGRQFSNSRSEMNVSTLELGDSALYLCASSLAWEVNEQFFGPGTRLTVL.